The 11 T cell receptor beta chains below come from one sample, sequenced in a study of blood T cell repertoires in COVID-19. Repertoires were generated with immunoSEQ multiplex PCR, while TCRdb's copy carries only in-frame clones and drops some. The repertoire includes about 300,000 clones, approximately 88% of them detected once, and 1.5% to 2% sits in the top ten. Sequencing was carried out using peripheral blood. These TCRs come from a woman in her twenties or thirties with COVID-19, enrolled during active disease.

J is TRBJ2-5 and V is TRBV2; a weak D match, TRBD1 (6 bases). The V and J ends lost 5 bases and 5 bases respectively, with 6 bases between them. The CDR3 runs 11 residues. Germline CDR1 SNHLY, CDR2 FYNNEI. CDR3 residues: CASSRGETQYF. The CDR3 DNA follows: TGTGCCAGCAGTAGGGGGGAGACCCAGTACTTC.

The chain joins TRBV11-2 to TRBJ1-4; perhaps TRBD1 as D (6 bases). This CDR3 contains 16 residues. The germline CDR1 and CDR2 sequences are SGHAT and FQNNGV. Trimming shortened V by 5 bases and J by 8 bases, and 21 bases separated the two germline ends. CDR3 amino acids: CASSPTIQGLGEKLFF. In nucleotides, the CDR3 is TGTGCCAGCAGCCCGACTATCCAGGGGCTGGGGGAAAAACTGTTTTTT.

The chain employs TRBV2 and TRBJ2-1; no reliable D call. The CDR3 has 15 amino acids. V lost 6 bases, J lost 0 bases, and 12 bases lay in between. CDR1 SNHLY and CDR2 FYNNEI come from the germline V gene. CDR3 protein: CASRDNSISYNEQFF. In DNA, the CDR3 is TGTGCCAGCAGAGACAACAGCATCTCCTACAATGAGCAGTTCTTC.

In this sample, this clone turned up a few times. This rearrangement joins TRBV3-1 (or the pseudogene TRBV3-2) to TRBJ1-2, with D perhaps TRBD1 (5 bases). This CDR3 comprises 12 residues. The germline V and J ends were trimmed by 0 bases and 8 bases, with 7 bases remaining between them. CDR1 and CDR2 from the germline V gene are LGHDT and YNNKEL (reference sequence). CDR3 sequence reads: CASSQDDSGYTF. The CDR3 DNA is TGTGCCAGCAGCCAAGATGACAGCGGCTACACCTTC.

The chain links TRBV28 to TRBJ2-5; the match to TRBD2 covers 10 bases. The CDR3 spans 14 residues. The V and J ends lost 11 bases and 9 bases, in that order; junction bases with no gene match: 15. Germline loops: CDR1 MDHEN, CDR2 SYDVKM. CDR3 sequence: CAPRTSGGRQSQYF. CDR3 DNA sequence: TGTGCCCCGAGGACTAGCGGAGGGAGGCAGTCCCAGTACTTC.

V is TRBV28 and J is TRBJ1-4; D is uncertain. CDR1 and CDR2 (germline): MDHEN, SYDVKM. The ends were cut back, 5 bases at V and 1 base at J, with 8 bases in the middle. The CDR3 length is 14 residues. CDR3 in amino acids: CASSEEGTNEKLFF. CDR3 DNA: TGTGCCAGCAGTGAAGAGGGAACTAATGAAAAACTGTTTTTT.

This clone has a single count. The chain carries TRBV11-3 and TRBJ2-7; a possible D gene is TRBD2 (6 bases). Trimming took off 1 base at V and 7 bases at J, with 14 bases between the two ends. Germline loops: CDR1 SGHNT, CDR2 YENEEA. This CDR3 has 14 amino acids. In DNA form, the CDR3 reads TGTGCCAGCAGCTTAGGGGGCGGAGGGCGAGAGCAGTACTTC. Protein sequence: CASSLGGGGREQYF.

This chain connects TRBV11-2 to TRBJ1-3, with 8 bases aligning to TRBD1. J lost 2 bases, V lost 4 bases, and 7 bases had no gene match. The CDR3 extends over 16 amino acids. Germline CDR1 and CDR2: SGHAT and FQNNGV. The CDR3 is CASSSGTGDPGNTIYF. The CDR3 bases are TGTGCCAGCAGCTCCGGGACAGGAGATCCTGGAAACACCATATATTTT. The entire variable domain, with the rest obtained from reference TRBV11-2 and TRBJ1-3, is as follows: EAGVAQSPRYKIIEKRQSVAFWCNPISGHATLYWYQQILGQGPKLLIQFQNNGVVDDSQLPKDRFSAERLKGVDSTLKIQPAKLEDSAVYLCASSSGTGDPGNTIYFGEGSWLTVV.

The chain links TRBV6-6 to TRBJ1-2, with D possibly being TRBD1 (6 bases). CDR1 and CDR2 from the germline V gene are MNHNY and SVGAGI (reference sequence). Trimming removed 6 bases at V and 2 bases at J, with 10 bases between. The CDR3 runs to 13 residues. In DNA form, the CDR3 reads TGTGCCAGCAGACTCGGACAGAACTATGGCTACACCTTC. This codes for CASRLGQNYGYTF.

CDR3 sequence: CASSRDSIFYGYTF. In nucleotides, the CDR3 is TGTGCCAGCAGTCGGGACAGTATCTTCTATGGCTACACCTTC. This chain links TRBV6-5 with TRBJ1-2; 7 bases are shared with TRBD1. V dropped 5 bases and J dropped 4; count of bases not matched to a gene: 7. This CDR3 has 14 amino acids. Germline V gene data show CDR1 as MNHEY and CDR2 as SVGAGI.

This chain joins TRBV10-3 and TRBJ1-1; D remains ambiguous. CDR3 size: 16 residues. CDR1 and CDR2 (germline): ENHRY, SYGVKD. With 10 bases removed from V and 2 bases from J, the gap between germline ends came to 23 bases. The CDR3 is CATKGGEWWGNTEAFF. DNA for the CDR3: TGTGCCACCAAGGGCGGGGAGTGGTGGGGAAACACTGAAGCTTTCTTT.